These 5 T cell receptor beta chains were all obtained from the same sample, sequenced in a study of blood T cell repertoires in COVID-19. Sequenced by immunoSEQ multiplex PCR; TCRdb stores in-frame clones only, minus some. This sample carries a few hundred thousand clones, about 79% of them seen once, and the ten largest clones take about 8.1%. The material sequenced was peripheral blood. The receptors shown here come from a man older than 75 with acute or convalescent COVID-19.

This clone was found once. The chain joins TRBV3-1 (or the pseudogene TRBV3-2) to TRBJ1-3; D not certain. V shed 2 bases and J shed 0 bases, with 17 bases lying between them. CDR1 LGHDT and CDR2 YNNKEL come from the germline V gene (reference sequence). The CDR3 has 18 amino acids. The CDR3 DNA is TGTGCCAGCAGCCAAAGCTTCCTTGGGCAGGACTCTGGAAACACCATATATTTT. This codes for CASSQSFLGQDSGNTIYF.

The V call is TRBV19, the J call TRBJ1-4; D unclear. Germline CDR1 is LNHDA and CDR2 is SQIVND (reference sequence). The CDR3 runs 15 residues. The germline V and J ends were trimmed by 6 bases and 7 bases, with 18 bases remaining between them. The CDR3: CASRAPGEAGEKLFF. In DNA, the CDR3 is TGTGCCAGTAGGGCCCCGGGAGAGGCCGGTGAAAAACTGTTTTTT.

The genes are TRBV5-4 and TRBJ2-1; TRBD1 agrees at 7 bases. The trim removed 4 bases at V and 13 bases at J, leaving 8 bases unmatched. The germline gives CDR1 SGHNT, CDR2 YYREEE (reference sequence). This CDR3 has 12 residues. CDR3 in DNA: TGTGCCAGCAGCCGCGACAGGGACGACCAGTTCTTC. This sequence encodes CASSRDRDDQFF.

The rearrangement joins TRBV6-5 to TRBJ2-1; maybe TRBD1 (6 bases). V lost 10 bases to trimming and J lost 10 bases, with 23 bases between them. The CDR3 sequence is 14 residues long. From germline, CDR1 is MNHEY and CDR2 SVGAGI. Here the CDR3 reads CAITVRDTPGEQFF. The CDR3 bases are TGTGCCATCACAGTGAGGGACACCCCAGGGGAGCAGTTCTTC.

This clone was observed once. The genes are TRBV18 and TRBJ2-7, with 11 bases identical to TRBD1. The V and J ends lost 4 bases and 6 bases, in that order; junction bases with no gene match: 8. This CDR3 region has 15 residues. The V gene's germline CDR1 is KGHSH and CDR2 LQKENI. In nucleotides, the CDR3 is TGTGCCAGCTCACGGACAGGGGGCCAATCTTCCGAGCAGTACTTC. This codes for CASSRTGGQSSEQYF. Complete variable domain (other parts from reference TRBV18 and TRBJ2-7): NAGVMQNPRHLVRRRGQEARLRCSPMKGHSHVYWYRQLPEEGLKFMVYLQKENIIDESGMPKERFSAEFPKEGPSILRIQQVVRGDSAAYFCASSRTGGQSSEQYFGPGTRLTVT.